This T cell receptor beta chain stems from a study of early T cells in non-severe SARS-CoV-2 infection. TCRdb fed the 5' RACE reads into MiXCR, producing one record per CDR3 protein. The sample consists of 70,000 to 95,000 distinct CDR3 sequences, around 15% of them appearing once. This clonotype was recorded many times. V lost 4 bases to trimming and J lost 0 bases; unmatched junction nucleotides: 11. Germline loops: CDR1 SGHTS, CDR2 YDEGEE. The CDR3 sequence is 18 residues long. Specimen: whole blood. The gene calls are TRBV5-8 and TRBJ1-5; 9 bases agree with TRBD1. This clonotype was obtained from an adult who was a healthcare worker with PCR-confirmed SARS-CoV-2 infection or an uninfected control (not recorded which). CDR3 coding DNA: TGTGCCAGCAGCCCCTTCCGGGACAGGGCTTATAGCAATCAGCCCCAGCATTTT. This codes for CASSPFRDRAYSNQPQHF.